A few counts support the clone carrying this T cell receptor beta chain. TCRdb fed the 5' RACE reads into MiXCR, producing one record per CDR3 protein. This sample has roughly 700,000 distinct CDR3 sequences, with 8.6% found just once. Germline CDR1 is DFQATT and CDR2 is SNEGSKA (reference sequence). The CDR3 has 18 residues. J lost 4 bases, V lost 0 bases, and 11 bases had no gene match. The sample belongs to a study of identical twins. These sequences were also reported in another study, on yellow fever vaccine responses in identical twins.

Sequences were obtained from PBMCs. The rearrangement links TRBV20-1 to TRBJ2-5; 13 bases align to TRBD2. The sequence came from a woman under 30 in good health. The CDR3 here is CSARDFGLAGVKGETQYF. The CDR3 coding sequence is TGCAGTGCTAGAGATTTCGGACTAGCGGGAGTTAAGGGAGAGACCCAGTACTTC.